Following are 26 T cell receptor beta chains from one sample sequenced in a study of cytomegalovirus exposure and HLA in healthy donors. The PCR employed 60 Vbeta primers together with 13 Jbeta primers. Sequencing used immunoSEQ multiplex PCR; TCRdb keeps in-frame clones, though not all of them. This sample's table has around 140,000 clones. The sample comprised PBMCs. The receptors here all came from a woman between 50 and 59 years old in good health and CMV-seronegative.

Note on this clone: The same CDR3 arises from other DNA sequences in this sample as well. The chain uses TRBV30 and TRBJ1-3; D gene unclear. Trimming pared 0 bases from V and 0 bases from J, leaving 6 bases between. Per the germline V gene, CDR1 is GTSNPN and CDR2 is SVGIG (reference sequence). This CDR3 has 14 residues. The CDR3 coding sequence is TGTGCCTGGAGTGTATCAGTCTCTGGAAACACCATATATTTT. Protein: CAWSVSVSGNTIYF.

This chain joins TRBV29-1 and TRBJ2-3; TRBD2 aligns across 10 bases. Looked up from germline, CDR1 is SQVTM and CDR2 is ANQGSEA. This CDR3 is built from 14 residues. The V segment lost 6 bases and the J segment 6 bases; nucleotides outside the gene matches: 9. The CDR3 DNA reads TGCAGCGTCGCTAGCGGGGGCTCGGGGGATACGCAGTATTTT. This sequence encodes CSVASGGSGDTQYF.

This chain connects TRBV20-1 to TRBJ1-1; no reliable D call. Trimming left V 3 bases short and J 1 base short, with 3 bases between. The CDR3 consists of 11 residues. CDR1 and CDR2 (germline): DFQATT, SNEGSKA (reference sequence). CDR3 in DNA: TGCAGTGCTAGGCGGAACACTGAAGCTTTCTTT. Amino acids: CSARRNTEAFF.

The CDR3 region is CASSPSDRGTSKAFF. CDR3 nucleotides: TGTGCCAGCAGTCCATCGGACAGGGGCACTTCTAAAGCTTTCTTT. The chain links TRBV6-1 to TRBJ1-1; 9 nucleotides match TRBD1. V gave up 5 bases and J gave up 9 bases; unmatched junction bases: 13. The CDR3 runs to 15 residues. Germline V gives CDR1 MNHNS, CDR2 SASEGT.

CDR3: CASSQGRGYEQYF. The DNA of the CDR3 is TGTGCCAGCAGCCAGGGGAGGGGCTACGAGCAGTACTTC. The chain carries TRBV7-3 and TRBJ2-7, with D possibly TRBD2 on 7 matching bases. The CDR3 contains 13 residues. CDR1 SGHTA and CDR2 FQGTGA come from the germline V gene. Trimming took 5 bases from V and 3 from J, leaving 11 bases between them.

The CDR3 spells CASSYRAGYGYTF. CDR3 DNA sequence: TGTGCCAGCTCCTACCGGGCGGGCTATGGCTACACCTTC. The chain carries TRBV28 and TRBJ1-2; D not resolved. The CDR3 runs to 13 residues. The V and J ends lost 8 bases and 4 bases respectively, with 14 bases between them. Germline V lookup: CDR1 MDHEN, CDR2 SYDVKM.

The rearrangement uses TRBV4-3 and TRBJ2-5; D is unclear. The CDR3 extends over 13 amino acids. V lost 2 bases and J 2 bases, leaving 6 bases between the germline ends. Germline CDR1 is LGHNA and CDR2 is YSLEER. The CDR3 DNA sequence: TGCGCCAGCAGCCAATCCGGGCAAGAGACCCAGTACTTC. Translating it yields CASSQSGQETQYF.

The chain employs TRBV30 and TRBJ1-1; D ambiguous. Trimming took off 2 bases at V and 1 base at J, with 11 bases between the two ends. The CDR3 loop spans 14 amino acids. Germline assignment: CDR1 GTSNPN and CDR2 SVGIG (reference sequence). CDR3 nucleotide sequence: TGTGCCTGGAGTCCCCCCCGGTGGAACACTGAAGCTTTCTTT. Protein product: CAWSPPRWNTEAFF.

The rearrangement joins TRBV15 to TRBJ1-1; D possibly corresponds to TRBD1 (6 bases). Germline loops: CDR1 LNHNV, CDR2 YYDKDF (reference sequence). V was clipped by 4 bases and J by 6 bases, with 15 bases between them. The CDR3 is 14 residues long. The CDR3 reads CATSNRLQGAEAFF. The CDR3 DNA reads TGTGCCACCAGCAACCGTCTACAGGGAGCTGAAGCTTTCTTT.

V gene TRBV27 combines with J gene TRBJ2-1; 8 bases are shared with TRBD2. The CDR3 is made up of 13 amino acids. Germline lookup yields CDR1 MNHEY and CDR2 SMNVEV (reference sequence). Trimming cost V 5 bases and J 7 bases; bases outside gene matches: 4. The CDR3 protein is CASSPGGVNEQFF. DNA of the CDR3: TGTGCCAGCAGTCCGGGGGGGGTAAATGAGCAGTTCTTC.

The J gene is TRBJ2-3, the V gene TRBV30, with 7 bases aligning to TRBD1. V shed 2 bases, J shed 2 bases, and the junction held 4 bases outside the gene matches. The CDR3 sequence is 14 residues long. CDR1 is GTSNPN and CDR2 is SVGIG in the germline V gene (reference sequence). CDR3: CAWSFRGFTDTQYF. CDR3 DNA sequence: TGTGCCTGGAGTTTCAGGGGGTTCACAGATACGCAGTATTTT.

The CDR3 DNA sequence: TGTGCCAGCAGTTACCAGATCCACTCTGGAAACACCATATATTTT. Amino acid sequence: CASSYQIHSGNTIYF. The gene calls are TRBV6-5 and TRBJ1-3; D ambiguous. This CDR3 contains 15 residues. Trimming cost V 2 bases and J 0 bases, with 8 bases left between them. Germline-derived CDR1 and CDR2 are MNHEY and SVGAGI.

The rearrangement joins TRBV28 to TRBJ1-2; no definite D call. Germline assignment: CDR1 MDHEN and CDR2 SYDVKM. CDR3 length: 16 residues. V dropped 5 bases and J dropped 0 bases, with 16 bases sitting between them. The CDR3 loop reads CASSPPRQLANYGYTF. The CDR3 nucleotides are TGTGCCAGCAGTCCCCCCCGACAACTGGCTAACTATGGCTACACCTTC.

V gene TRBV7-9 combines with J gene TRBJ2-1; D is undetermined. The CDR3 consists of 12 residues. Trimming removed 5 bases from V and 5 bases from J, with 7 bases in between. CDR1 and CDR2 from the germline V gene are SEHNR and FQNEAQ (reference sequence). The CDR3 bases are TGTGCCAGCAGCGCGGATCACAATGAGCAGTTCTTC. Translating gives CASSADHNEQFF.

About this clone: Other DNA sequences in this sample translate to the same CDR3. V is TRBV7-2 and J is TRBJ2-2, with 9 nucleotides matching TRBD2. Germline V gene sequence: CDR1 SGHTA, CDR2 FQGNSA. CDR3 length: 16 amino acids. The V gene end was trimmed by 1 base and the J gene end by 5 bases; junction bases not matched to a gene: 5. The CDR3 nucleotides are TGTGCCAGCAGCTTAGTTCCAGCGGGAGGTACCGGGGAGCTGTTTTTT. Its translation is CASSLVPAGGTGELFF.

The chain recombines TRBV6-1 with TRBJ2-6; D ambiguous. Trimming left V 3 bases short and J 0 bases short, with 9 bases between. The CDR3 consists of 16 residues. Germline CDR1 MNHNS, CDR2 SASEGT. CDR3 region: CASSEGPSSGANVLTF. The CDR3 DNA sequence: TGTGCCAGCAGTGAGGGCCCGAGCTCTGGGGCCAACGTCCTGACTTTC.

The genes are TRBV28 and TRBJ1-2, with TRBD1 matching 7 bases. CDR1 MDHEN and CDR2 SYDVKM come from the germline V gene. The V segment lost 1 base and the J segment 6 bases; nucleotides outside the gene matches: 5. The CDR3 length is 14 residues. The CDR3 loop reads CASSLSGTVHGYTF. In DNA, the CDR3 is TGTGCCAGCAGTTTATCCGGGACAGTCCATGGCTACACCTTC.

CDR3 DNA: TGTGCCAGCGGCGGACAGGGGGCGCGGAATGAGCAGTTCTTC. This codes for CASGGQGARNEQFF. The gene calls are TRBV6-1 and TRBJ2-1; 11 positions match TRBD1. CDR1 and CDR2 (germline): MNHNS, SASEGT. Trimming at V came to 8 bases and at J to 7 bases, leaving 7 bases not matched to a gene. The CDR3 contains 14 residues.

This chain joins TRBV7-2 and TRBJ2-5; D gene uncertain. Germline values: CDR1 SGHTA, CDR2 FQGNSA. V lost 2 bases and J 5 bases, leaving 6 bases between the germline ends. The CDR3 runs 12 residues. CDR3 nucleotide sequence: TGTGCCAGCAGCTTAAGCCGGGAGACCCAGTACTTC. Protein sequence: CASSLSRETQYF.

This CDR3 is CASSSIRDRGGSGANVLTF. DNA for the CDR3: TGTGCCAGCAGCTCGATCAGGGACAGGGGAGGTTCTGGGGCCAACGTCCTGACTTTC. J is TRBJ2-6 and V is TRBV7-9, with 10 bases aligning to TRBD1. The germline V gene has CDR1 SEHNR and CDR2 FQNEAQ (reference sequence). The J segment lost 1 base and the V segment lost 4 bases, leaving 10 bases of the junction unmatched. CDR3 length: 19 amino acids.

This sequence joins TRBV7-3 and TRBJ2-1; 12 bases line up with TRBD2. CDR1 is SGHTA, CDR2 FQGTGA, per germline. Trimming removed 5 bases from V and 13 bases from J; junction bases left unmatched: 6. This CDR3 contains 13 residues. CDR3 loop: CASSPGLAGRQFF. The CDR3, as DNA: TGTGCCAGCAGCCCCGGACTAGCGGGAAGACAGTTCTTC.

J is TRBJ2-7 and V is TRBV11-2, with 11 positions matching TRBD2. The CDR3 loop spans 16 amino acids. Germline lookup yields CDR1 SGHAT and CDR2 FQNNGV. Unmatched junction bases numbered 6, after V lost 1 base and J lost 4 bases. CDR3 DNA: TGTGCCAGCAGCTTAGGCCAAGGACTAGCGGGTTACGAGCAGTACTTC. This sequence encodes CASSLGQGLAGYEQYF. The whole variable domain, remainder taken from reference TRBV11-2 and TRBJ2-7, is EAGVAQSPRYKIIEKRQSVAFWCNPISGHATLYWYQQILGQGPKLLIQFQNNGVVDDSQLPKDRFSAERLKGVDSTLKIQPAKLEDSAVYLCASSLGQGLAGYEQYFGPGTRLTVT.

This sequence joins TRBV4-1 and TRBJ2-4; tentative D call: TRBD1 (5 bases). From germline, CDR1 is MGHRA and CDR2 YSYEKL. V was trimmed by 5 bases and J by 5 bases, leaving 19 bases between them. This CDR3 contains 16 residues. CDR3 protein: CASSYRTPWPENIQYF. The CDR3 bases are TGCGCCAGCAGCTATCGGACACCCTGGCCTGAAAACATTCAGTACTTC.

The chain is built from TRBV25-1 and TRBJ2-5; the match to TRBD2 covers 11 bases. Matching the DNA end better, TRBJ2-7 makes the J call doubtful. The germline V gene has CDR1 MGHDK and CDR2 SYGVNS. The CDR3 sequence is 15 residues long. This CDR3 is CASSDSGRAGGEQYF. In nucleotides, the CDR3 is TGTGCCAGCAGTGATAGCGGGAGGGCCGGTGGCGAGCAGTACTTC.

V is TRBV11-2 and J is TRBJ1-2, with D uncertain. Trimming pared 5 bases from V and 3 bases from J, leaving 16 bases between. The CDR3 loop spans 15 amino acids. Germline loops: CDR1 SGHAT, CDR2 FQNNGV. The CDR3 coding sequence is TGTGCCAGCAGCCCGTATAGCCTGGCGCACTATGGCTACACCTTC. It translates to CASSPYSLAHYGYTF.

V usage is TRBV11-1 and J usage is TRBJ2-1; 12 bases align to TRBD2. The CDR3 runs 14 residues. With 5 bases clipped from V and 9 bases from J, the junction kept 5 bases outside the gene matches. Germline lookup yields CDR1 SGHAT and CDR2 FQDESV (reference sequence). CDR3 bases: TGTGCCAGCAGCCCGACTAGCGGGAGTCCTGAGCAGTTCTTC. Translation gives CASSPTSGSPEQFF.